Shown below are 23 T cell receptor beta chains from a single sample sequenced in a study of blood T cells in healthy people across ages. The use of a sample-barcoded 5' primer and a J-beta primer mix characterized a second PCR of 7 to 11 cycles. TCRdb analysed the 5' RACE reads with MiXCR anew, one entry per CDR3 protein. Here the sample spans around 780,000 distinct CDR3 sequences, roughly 50% being singletons. What was sequenced was blood. The receptors shown here come from a man between 40 and 49 years old in good health.

This clonotype was found a few times. The V gene is TRBV10-3, the J gene TRBJ2-5; tentatively, D is TRBD2 (5 bases). TRBJ2-7 explains the end of the DNA better; the J call may be wrong. This CDR3 spans 16 amino acids. Germline loops: CDR1 ENHRY, CDR2 SYGVKD. For the CDR3, the DNA is TGTGCCATCAGTGAGTCGCTTGGGGAGAGGTCCTACGAGCAGTACTTC. Translated, it gives CAISESLGERSYEQYF.

The chain couples TRBV7-3 to TRBJ2-5, with a weak D call TRBD2 (6 bases). The V gene lost 5 bases and the J gene lost 2 bases, with 12 bases spanning the gap. This CDR3 region has 14 residues. Germline V CDR1 and CDR2: SGHTA, FQGTGA. CDR3 nucleotides: TGTGCCAGCAGCCCAGGACTAAAGCAAGAGACCCAGTACTTC. It codes for CASSPGLKQETQYF.

The rearrangement joins TRBV20-1 to TRBJ2-1; possible D gene TRBD2, 5 bases. V gave up 3 bases and J gave up 9 bases, with 12 bases separating them. The CDR3 is 12 residues long. Germline V gives CDR1 DFQATT, CDR2 SNEGSKA (reference sequence). The CDR3 bases are TGCAGTGCTAGCTATAGCGAGGTTGAGCAGTTCTTC. Translation gives CSASYSEVEQFF.

V gene TRBV10-3 combines with J gene TRBJ2-3, with 8 bases lining up with TRBD2. This CDR3 spans 15 amino acids. V trimming: 4 bases; J trimming: 1 base; junction bases outside the gene matches: 4. CDR1 ENHRY and CDR2 SYGVKD come from the germline V gene. CDR3 amino acids: CAISVGSGGTDTQYF. The CDR3 DNA is TGTGCCATCAGTGTTGGTAGCGGGGGCACAGATACGCAGTATTTT.

The chain is built from TRBV5-5 and TRBJ2-3; 9 nucleotides agree with TRBD2. This CDR3 has 16 amino acids. V gave up 0 bases and J gave up 2 bases; unmatched junction bases: 4. The germline gives CDR1 SGHKS, CDR2 YYEKEE (reference sequence). The DNA for the CDR3 is TGTGCCAGCAGCTTGGGGACTAGCGTGATCACAGATACGCAGTATTTT. Translated: CASSLGTSVITDTQYF.

V and J are TRBV6-5 and TRBJ2-7; 10 bases are shared with TRBD2. The better agreement between TRBJ2-5 and the DNA end casts doubt on the J call. The CDR3 is 15 amino acids. CDR1 MNHEY and CDR2 SVGAGI come from the germline V gene. The CDR3 nucleotides read TGTGCCAGCAGAGCTCAGCGGGAGGGCGGGGAGACCCAGTACTTC. Protein: CASRAQREGGETQYF.

V and J are TRBV7-2 and TRBJ2-1; D unresolved. This CDR3 region has 15 residues. Trimming pared 5 bases from V and 8 bases from J, leaving 19 bases between. Germline V gene sequence: CDR1 SGHTA, CDR2 FQGNSA. CDR3 coding DNA: TGTGCCAGCAGCGCCAGCCCTGGCAGGCAGGATGAGCAGTTCTTC. It encodes CASSASPGRQDEQFF.

The chain has TRBV20-1 and TRBJ1-2; the match to TRBD1 covers 11 bases. The germline gives CDR1 DFQATT, CDR2 SNEGSKA (reference sequence). CDR3 length equals 16 residues. The ends lost 0 bases at V and 4 bases at J; junction bases unmatched: 7. Here the CDR3 DNA reads TGCAGTGCTAGAGATTTTGGACAGGGGGCTGCCTATGGCTACACCTTC. Its protein is CSARDFGQGAAYGYTF.

This chain links TRBV10-3 with TRBJ2-3; 9 bases line up with TRBD1. From germline, CDR1 is ENHRY and CDR2 SYGVKD. The CDR3 is 14 residues long. The trim removed 7 bases at V and 5 bases at J, leaving 7 bases unmatched. CDR3 amino acids: CAINRDRERDTQYF. In nucleotides, the CDR3 is TGTGCCATCAACCGGGACAGGGAACGAGATACGCAGTATTTT.

This chain joins TRBV27 and TRBJ2-5, with D perhaps TRBD2 (5 bases). Trimming cost V 8 bases and J 1 base, with 20 bases left between them. The CDR3 totals 16 residues. CDR1 is MNHEY, CDR2 SMNVEV, per germline (reference sequence). CDR3: CASSSTSATTQETQYF. The CDR3 DNA reads as TGTGCCAGCTCTTCCACTAGTGCTACGACCCAAGAGACCCAGTACTTC.

V gene TRBV11-1 combines with J gene TRBJ2-7; D is possibly TRBD2 (5 bases). This CDR3 is 12 amino acids long. Germline V CDR1 and CDR2: SGHAT, FQDESV (reference sequence). The V end lost 3 bases, the J end lost 9 bases, and 12 bases lay between the germline ends. The CDR3 nucleotides are TGTGCCAGCAGCTTTCCGGGGTTAGGGCAGTACTTC. It codes for CASSFPGLGQYF. The full variable domain, in which reference TRBV11-1 and TRBJ2-7 provide the parts outside the CDR3, is EAEVAQSPRYKITEKSQAVAFWCDPISGHATLYWYRQILGQGPELLVQFQDESVVDDSQLPKDRFSAERLKGVDSTLKIQPAELGDSAMYLCASSFPGLGQYFGPGTRLTVT.

The CDR3 region is CASSPERVRVTDTQYF. CDR3 DNA sequence: TGTGCCAGCTCACCAGAGAGGGTCCGTGTTACAGATACGCAGTATTTT. The chain recombines TRBV18 with TRBJ2-3; D is perhaps TRBD2 (5 bases). Trimming removed 2 bases from V and 3 bases from J, with 15 bases in between. From germline, CDR1 is KGHSH and CDR2 LQKENI. CDR3 length equals 16 residues.

This rearrangement joins TRBV5-1 to TRBJ2-5; D remains ambiguous. The germline V gene encodes CDR1 SGHRS and CDR2 YFSETQ. The CDR3 has 12 residues. Trimming removed 2 bases at V and 5 bases at J, with 7 bases between. The CDR3 is CASSLSDETQYF. CDR3 DNA sequence: TGCGCCAGCAGCTTAAGTGACGAGACCCAGTACTTC.

The rearrangement joins TRBV4-1 to TRBJ2-1, with 7 positions matching TRBD1. V was pared by 4 bases and J by 2 bases, with 8 bases of the junction left unmatched. The CDR3 has 16 amino acids. CDR1 is MGHRA, CDR2 YSYEKL, per germline. The CDR3 DNA follows: TGCGCCAGCAGCCCAGGTGGACAGGCGACCTACAATGAGCAGTTCTTC. Protein product: CASSPGGQATYNEQFF.

This chain connects TRBV12-3 or TRBV12-4 to TRBJ2-1; 7 nucleotides agree with TRBD2. The CDR3 has 15 amino acids. Germline trimming cut 5 bases from V and 4 bases from J; bases unmatched to any gene: 8. The DNA for the CDR3 is TGTGCCAGCAGTCCCCGGGACTACCCGTACAATGAGCAGTTCTTC. This encodes CASSPRDYPYNEQFF.

The chain recombines TRBV4-2 with TRBJ2-1; TRBD2 matches 11 bases. The CDR3 is 16 residues long. The J segment lost 10 bases and the V segment lost 0 bases, leaving 8 bases of the junction unmatched. Germline V gene lookup returns CDR1 LGHNA and CDR2 YNFKEQ. CDR3 sequence: CASSQERRLAGPEQFF. The CDR3 region has the DNA TGTGCCAGCAGCCAAGAGAGGCGACTAGCGGGGCCCGAGCAGTTCTTC.

The chain couples TRBV29-1 to TRBJ2-7; D call uncertain. The DNA end favors TRBJ2-5, so the J call may be wrong. CDR3 size: 13 residues. Germline V lookup: CDR1 SQVTM, CDR2 ANQGSEA. CDR3 loop: CSVSEWVRETQYF. CDR3 coding DNA: TGCAGCGTCTCCGAGTGGGTTAGGGAGACCCAGTACTTC.

The chain employs TRBV20-1 and TRBJ2-1, with 10 bases that match TRBD2. Germline lookup yields CDR1 DFQATT and CDR2 SNEGSKA (reference sequence). CDR3 length: 14 residues. V gave up 4 bases and J gave up 1 base; unmatched junction bases: 1. CDR3 in DNA: TGCAGTGCTAAACTAGCGGGGTCCTACAATGAGCAGTTCTTC. Residues: CSAKLAGSYNEQFF.

V and J are TRBV20-1 and TRBJ2-1, with TRBD2 matching over 8 bases. V shed 4 bases, J shed 5 bases, and the junction held 10 bases outside the gene matches. Germline CDR1 reads DFQATT; CDR2 reads SNEGSKA (reference sequence). There are 15 residues in the CDR3. CDR3 protein: CSATFGGAMNNEQFF. The CDR3 DNA reads as TGCAGTGCTACTTTCGGGGGGGCAATGAACAATGAGCAGTTCTTC.

The chain is built from TRBV27 and TRBJ2-2, with TRBD2 as a possible D gene (6 bases). The germline V gene has CDR1 MNHEY and CDR2 SMNVEV (reference sequence). Trimming cost V 5 bases and J 1 base, with 17 bases left between them. This CDR3 contains 17 residues. The CDR3 reads CASSAHGGFLNTGELFF. The CDR3 DNA is TGTGCCAGCAGTGCCCACGGGGGTTTTTTGAACACCGGGGAGCTGTTTTTT.

A few counts support this clonotype. The V call is TRBV4-3, the J call TRBJ2-5; D might be TRBD2 (6 bases). V lost 6 bases and J lost 3, with 11 bases in between. The CDR3 runs to 13 residues. Germline CDR1 LGHNA, CDR2 YSLEER. The CDR3 loop is CASRGGVEETQYF. CDR3 bases: TGCGCCAGCAGGGGCGGGGTTGAAGAGACCCAGTACTTC.

The sample holds a few counts of this clonotype. A clone one base away is much larger, so this may be a read error. J is TRBJ2-1 and V is TRBV5-5; 7 nucleotides align to TRBD1. Looked up from germline, CDR1 is SGHKS and CDR2 is YYEKEE (reference sequence). This CDR3 spans 15 amino acids. Germline trimming cut 3 bases from V and 8 bases from J; bases unmatched to any gene: 11. The CDR3 loop is CASSWETGHNYEQFF. The CDR3 DNA reads TGTGCCAGCAGCTGGGAGACAGGGCATAATTATGAGCAGTTCTTC.

V gene TRBV5-5 combines with J gene TRBJ1-1; the D gene is possibly TRBD1 (5 bases). Trimming left V 5 bases short and J 2 bases short, with 16 bases between. The CDR3 covers 15 residues. The germline gives CDR1 SGHKS, CDR2 YYEKEE (reference sequence). CDR3 residues: CASRFSQGGNTEAFF. In nucleotides, the CDR3 is TGTGCCAGCAGGTTTTCTCAGGGAGGAAACACTGAAGCTTTCTTT.